The rows below give T cell receptor beta chains drawn from one sample of a study of blood T cell repertoires in COVID-19. Clones were read by immunoSEQ multiplex PCR, and TCRdb kept only the in-frame ones, dropping some. The sample contains tens of thousands of clones, around 78% of which appear only once. Sequenced sample: peripheral blood. These receptor sequences come from a human donor in a cohort sampled during active COVID-19. Each CDR3 is given with its conserved first and last residue. A D gene is named only where the DNA matches it firmly. Only part of the rows carry a size: once, few, many, or a class if the clone is expanded.

v_gene: TRBV19; j_gene: TRBJ1-1; d_gene: TRBD1; abundance: -; CDR3aa: CASSRGYRGTMNTEAFF; CDR3nt: TGTGCCAGTAGCAGGGGGTACAGGGGAACCATGAACACTGAAGCTTTCTTT
v_gene: TRBV18; j_gene: TRBJ2-7; d_gene: -; abundance: -; CDR3aa: CASSPSNRRSGQYF; CDR3nt: TGTGCCAGCTCACCATCTAACCGGAGGTCGGGGCAGTACTTC
v_gene: TRBV30; j_gene: TRBJ1-5; d_gene: TRBD1; abundance: -; CDR3aa: CAWSVFGTGDQPQHF; CDR3nt: TGTGCCTGGAGTGTATTTGGGACAGGGGATCAGCCCCAGCATTTT
v_gene: TRBV6-4; j_gene: TRBJ1-1; d_gene: -; abundance: -; CDR3aa: CASSNGGRTEAFF; CDR3nt: TGTGCCAGCAGCAACGGGGGAAGAACTGAAGCTTTCTTT
v_gene: TRBV4-2; j_gene: TRBJ2-5; d_gene: TRBD2; abundance: -; CDR3aa: CASSQVSGGPQEIQYF; CDR3nt: TGTGCCAGCAGCCAAGTAAGCGGGGGGCCCCAAGAGATCCAGTACTTC
v_gene: TRBV15; j_gene: TRBJ1-2; d_gene: -; abundance: -; CDR3aa: CATSRDVNSLYGYTF; CDR3nt: TGTGCCACCAGCAGAGATGTAAACAGCCTCTATGGCTACACCTTC
v_gene: TRBV9; j_gene: TRBJ2-3; d_gene: -; abundance: -; CDR3aa: CASSATTNTDTQYF; CDR3nt: TGTGCCAGCAGCGCTACGACAAACACAGATACGCAGTATTTT
v_gene: TRBV18; j_gene: TRBJ2-7; d_gene: -; abundance: -; CDR3aa: CASSPPRSESYEQYF; CDR3nt: TGTGCCAGCTCACCCCCGAGGAGCGAGTCCTACGAGCAGTACTTC
v_gene: TRBV11-2; j_gene: TRBJ1-1; d_gene: -; abundance: -; CDR3aa: CASRLNGRPEAFF; CDR3nt: TGTGCCAGCAGGTTAAACGGGAGGCCTGAAGCTTTCTTT
v_gene: TRBV7-3; j_gene: TRBJ1-1; d_gene: -; abundance: few; CDR3aa: CASSLLGVGEAFF; CDR3nt: TGTGCCAGCAGCTTATTGGGAGTTGGTGAAGCTTTCTTT
v_gene: TRBV11-2; j_gene: TRBJ1-1; d_gene: TRBD1; abundance: few; CDR3aa: CASSQQGAGTEAFF; CDR3nt: TGTGCCAGCAGCCAGCAGGGGGCGGGCACTGAAGCTTTCTTT
v_gene: TRBV9; j_gene: TRBJ1-6; d_gene: -; abundance: -; CDR3aa: CASRRAENSPLHF; CDR3nt: TGTGCCAGCAGGAGGGCAGAAAATTCACCCCTCCACTTT
v_gene: TRBV18; j_gene: TRBJ2-7; d_gene: TRBD2; abundance: -; CDR3aa: CASSPPGLAGARASLFGEQYF; CDR3nt: TGTGCCAGCTCACCACCCGGACTAGCGGGGGCGAGGGCTTCCCTTTTTGGCGAGCAGTACTTC
v_gene: TRBV2; j_gene: TRBJ1-6; d_gene: -; abundance: -; CDR3aa: CASSERGSRASSYNSPLHF; CDR3nt: TGTGCCAGCAGTGAAAGGGGGAGCAGGGCAAGCTCCTATAATTCACCCCTCCACTTT
v_gene: TRBV10-3; j_gene: TRBJ2-7; d_gene: -; abundance: -; CDR3aa: CAISDLDSYEQYF; CDR3nt: TGTGCCATCAGCGATTTGGACAGCTACGAGCAGTACTTC
v_gene: TRBV28; j_gene: TRBJ2-1; d_gene: -; abundance: once; CDR3aa: CASSLSGPSYNEQFF; CDR3nt: TGTGCCAGCAGTCTAAGCGGGCCATCCTACAATGAGCAGTTCTTC
v_gene: TRBV7-9; j_gene: TRBJ1-1; d_gene: TRBD1; abundance: few; CDR3aa: CASSPPDRAGAEAFF; CDR3nt: TGTGCCAGCAGCCCTCCGGACAGGGCGGGGGCTGAAGCTTTCTTT
v_gene: TRBV27; j_gene: TRBJ2-7; d_gene: -; abundance: -; CDR3aa: CASRSGFPSREQYF; CDR3nt: TGTGCCAGCAGGTCAGGGTTCCCTTCCAGGGAGCAGTACTTC
v_gene: TRBV4-3; j_gene: TRBJ2-7; d_gene: TRBD2; abundance: -; CDR3aa: CASSDSGTSIYEQYF; CDR3nt: TGCGCCAGCTCAGACTCCGGGACTAGCATCTACGAGCAGTACTTC
v_gene: TRBV2; j_gene: TRBJ2-2; d_gene: -; abundance: -; CDR3aa: CASTRLFTGELFF; CDR3nt: TGTGCCAGCACCAGACTTTTCACCGGGGAGCTGTTTTTT
v_gene: TRBV24-1; j_gene: TRBJ1-2; d_gene: -; abundance: -; CDR3aa: CATSDRQGTTQMGYGYTF; CDR3nt: TGTGCCACCAGTGATCGTCAAGGGACTACCCAGATGGGCTATGGCTACACCTTC
v_gene: TRBV2; j_gene: TRBJ1-5; d_gene: -; abundance: few; CDR3aa: CASRDSNSNQPQHF; CDR3nt: TGTGCCAGCAGGGACAGCAATAGCAATCAGCCCCAGCATTTT
v_gene: TRBV19; j_gene: TRBJ1-1; d_gene: -; abundance: -; CDR3aa: CASSISWLNTEAFF; CDR3nt: TGTGCCAGTAGTATCTCATGGCTTAACACTGAAGCTTTCTTT
v_gene: TRBV6-5; j_gene: TRBJ2-7; d_gene: -; abundance: -; CDR3aa: CASTAVQSDEQYF; CDR3nt: TGTGCCAGCACCGCGGTCCAATCGGATGAGCAGTACTTC
v_gene: TRBV5-1; j_gene: TRBJ2-7; d_gene: TRBD1; abundance: few; CDR3aa: CASSVTTGQGSEQYF; CDR3nt: TGCGCCAGCAGCGTCACCACGGGACAGGGCTCCGAGCAGTACTTC
v_gene: TRBV9; j_gene: TRBJ2-7; d_gene: TRBD1; abundance: -; CDR3aa: CASSPRDRGSYEQYF; CDR3nt: TGTGCCAGCAGCCCACGGGACAGGGGTTCCTACGAGCAGTACTTC
v_gene: TRBV2; j_gene: TRBJ1-2; d_gene: -; abundance: -; CDR3aa: CASSEPTGYIGGYTF; CDR3nt: TGTGCCAGCAGTGAACCGACAGGTTACATCGGCGGCTACACCTTC
v_gene: TRBV6-2/TRBV6-3; j_gene: TRBJ2-5; d_gene: -; abundance: -; CDR3aa: CASSYGPTGETQYF; CDR3nt: TGTGCCAGCAGTTACGGGCCGACCGGAGAGACCCAGTACTTC
v_gene: TRBV5-6; j_gene: TRBJ1-6; d_gene: TRBD1; abundance: -; CDR3aa: CASSLADRNSPLHF; CDR3nt: TGTGCCAGCAGCTTGGCGGACAGGAATTCACCCCTCCACTTT
v_gene: TRBV15; j_gene: TRBJ1-5; d_gene: TRBD1; abundance: once; CDR3aa: CATSRAGQVNQPQHF; CDR3nt: TGTGCCACCAGCAGAGCCGGACAGGTCAATCAGCCCCAGCATTTT
v_gene: TRBV6-5; j_gene: TRBJ1-2; d_gene: -; abundance: -; CDR3aa: CASSSHRGWDGYTF; CDR3nt: TGTGCCAGCAGTTCGCACCGGGGGTGGGATGGCTACACCTTC
v_gene: TRBV19; j_gene: TRBJ1-2; d_gene: -; abundance: once; CDR3aa: CASSATLGGYTF; CDR3nt: TGTGCCAGTAGTGCCACATTGGGCGGCTACACCTTC
v_gene: TRBV5-1; j_gene: TRBJ1-2; d_gene: TRBD1; abundance: -; CDR3aa: CASSLAQGQYYGYTF; CDR3nt: TGCGCCAGCAGCTTGGCCCAGGGACAGTACTATGGCTACACCTTC
v_gene: TRBV6-6; j_gene: TRBJ1-1; d_gene: TRBD1; abundance: -; CDR3aa: CASSYSGTGATEAFF; CDR3nt: TGTGCCAGCAGTTACTCTGGGACAGGGGCCACTGAAGCTTTCTTT
v_gene: TRBV27; j_gene: TRBJ1-2; d_gene: -; abundance: once; CDR3aa: CASRTQGYYGYTF; CDR3nt: TGTGCCAGCAGAACACAGGGTTACTATGGCTACACCTTC
v_gene: TRBV7-8; j_gene: TRBJ1-6; d_gene: -; abundance: -; CDR3aa: CASSLGANNSPLHF; CDR3nt: TGTGCCAGCAGCTTAGGGGCTAATAATTCACCCCTCCACTTT
v_gene: TRBV4-1; j_gene: TRBJ2-7; d_gene: -; abundance: few; CDR3aa: CASSQEEVDFGQYF; CDR3nt: TGCGCCAGCAGCCAAGAAGAGGTAGACTTCGGGCAGTACTTC
v_gene: TRBV5-4; j_gene: TRBJ2-7; d_gene: -; abundance: -; CDR3aa: CASSLRFGDLFYEQYF; CDR3nt: TGTGCCAGCAGCTTGCGGTTCGGGGATTTGTTCTACGAGCAGTACTTC
v_gene: TRBV5-1; j_gene: TRBJ2-7; d_gene: -; abundance: -; CDR3aa: CASSPLNDYEQYF; CDR3nt: TGCGCCAGCAGCCCACTAAACGACTACGAGCAGTACTTC
v_gene: TRBV21-1; j_gene: TRBJ2-7; d_gene: -; abundance: once; CDR3aa: CASIPCGNSYEQYF; CDR3nt: TGTGCCAGCATCCCCTGCGGGAACTCCTACGAGCAGTACTTC
v_gene: TRBV24-1; j_gene: TRBJ2-7; d_gene: TRBD1; abundance: -; CDR3aa: CATSDLPGGARDRGVHEQYF; CDR3nt: TGTGCCACCAGTGATTTGCCAGGGGGGGCTCGGGACAGGGGAGTCCACGAGCAGTACTTC
v_gene: TRBV18; j_gene: TRBJ1-5; d_gene: TRBD1; abundance: once; CDR3aa: CASSSGTGNQPQHF; CDR3nt: TGTGCCAGCTCATCAGGGACAGGCAATCAGCCCCAGCATTTT
v_gene: TRBV28; j_gene: TRBJ1-1; d_gene: TRBD1; abundance: -; CDR3aa: CASSLSGTGDTEAFF; CDR3nt: TGTGCCAGCAGTTTATCCGGGACAGGGGATACTGAAGCTTTCTTT
v_gene: TRBV11-2; j_gene: TRBJ2-7; d_gene: TRBD1; abundance: -; CDR3aa: CASSFGQAYEQYF; CDR3nt: TGTGCCAGCAGCTTTGGACAGGCCTACGAGCAGTACTTC
v_gene: TRBV6-5; j_gene: TRBJ2-7; d_gene: -; abundance: -; CDR3aa: CASSPWEDRGQYF; CDR3nt: TGTGCCAGCAGTCCATGGGAGGACCGGGGGCAGTACTTC
v_gene: TRBV19; j_gene: TRBJ1-2; d_gene: -; abundance: -; CDR3aa: CASRGQATPYGYTF; CDR3nt: TGTGCCAGTCGTGGGCAGGCGACCCCCTATGGCTACACCTTC
v_gene: TRBV20-1; j_gene: TRBJ2-1; d_gene: -; abundance: -; CDR3aa: CSASLGSSYNEQFF; CDR3nt: TGCAGTGCTAGTTTGGGGAGCTCCTACAATGAGCAGTTCTTC
v_gene: TRBV3-1/TRBV3-2; j_gene: TRBJ2-7; d_gene: -; abundance: -; CDR3aa: CASSQDSAGYYEQYF; CDR3nt: TGTGCCAGCAGCCAAGATTCCGCAGGTTACTACGAGCAGTACTTC
v_gene: TRBV5-4; j_gene: TRBJ1-1; d_gene: TRBD1; abundance: -; CDR3aa: CASISPGGLWTEAFF; CDR3nt: TGTGCCAGCATTTCTCCAGGGGGCTTATGGACTGAAGCTTTCTTT